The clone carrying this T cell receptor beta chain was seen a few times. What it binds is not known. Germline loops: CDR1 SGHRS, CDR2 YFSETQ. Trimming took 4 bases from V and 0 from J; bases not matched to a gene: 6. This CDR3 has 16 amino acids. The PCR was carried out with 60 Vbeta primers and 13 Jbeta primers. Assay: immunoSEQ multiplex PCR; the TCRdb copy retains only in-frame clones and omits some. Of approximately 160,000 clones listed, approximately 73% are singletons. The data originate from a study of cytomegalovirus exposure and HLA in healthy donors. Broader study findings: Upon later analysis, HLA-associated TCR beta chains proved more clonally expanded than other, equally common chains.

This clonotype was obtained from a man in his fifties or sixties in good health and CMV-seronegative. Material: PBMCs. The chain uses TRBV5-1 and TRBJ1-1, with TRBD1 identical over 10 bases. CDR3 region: CASSGTGVGMNTEAFF. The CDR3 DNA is TGCGCCAGCAGCGGGACAGGGGTGGGGATGAACACTGAAGCTTTCTTT.